A single sample gave rise to the 13 T cell receptor beta chains below, sequenced in a study of OX40 agonist ivuxolimab in advanced cancers. The assay was immunoSEQ multiplex PCR, and TCRdb's table has in-frame clones only and misses some. Among about 45,000 clones listed, approximately 88% were seen once. Material: CD4+ or CD8+ T cells sorted from blood, obtained in a trial of the OX40 agonist ivuxolimab. The receptors were gathered from an adult with an advanced solid tumor such as melanoma, head and neck, liver or kidney cancer.

This clone appeared a single time. V and J are TRBV7-9 and TRBJ2-1; D is ambiguous. The V end was cut by 4 bases, the J end by 7 bases, with 14 bases between. Germline CDR1 SEHNR, CDR2 FQNEAQ (reference sequence). The CDR3 has 14 residues. CDR3 sequence (DNA): TGTGCCAGCAGCTACCTCCTAGAGAAGAATGAGCAGTTCTTC. Its translation is CASSYLLEKNEQFF.

The rearrangement joins TRBV9 to TRBJ1-5; D uncertain. V gave up 0 bases and J gave up 0 bases, with 7 bases separating them. This CDR3 spans 15 amino acids. The germline CDR1 and CDR2 sequences are SGDLS and YYNGEE. Here the CDR3 DNA reads TGTGCCAGCAGCGTAGGAACTAATAGCAATCAGCCCCAGCATTTT. Translating gives CASSVGTNSNQPQHF.

This clone turned up a few times. This sequence joins TRBV19 and TRBJ2-7; 10 positions agree with TRBD1. The germline V gene has CDR1 LNHDA and CDR2 SQIVND (reference sequence). The CDR3 loop spans 15 amino acids. After removal of 4 bases from V and 4 bases from J, the junction contained 7 bases not matched to a gene. CDR3 in DNA: TGTGCCAGTAGTAGTCTAGGGACAGGGGAATACGAGCAGTACTTC. Translation gives CASSSLGTGEYEQYF.

A single count supports this clone. J is TRBJ2-7 and V is TRBV11-2; 11 positions match TRBD2. V shed 10 bases and J 1 base; nucleotides not matched to a gene: 6. Germline CDR1 reads SGHAT; CDR2 reads FQNNGV. The CDR3 has 14 amino acids. The CDR3 DNA reads TGTGCCACTAACCTAGCGGGAGGATCCTACGAGCAGTACTTC. This encodes CATNLAGGSYEQYF.

The rearrangement uses TRBV19 and TRBJ1-6, with D tentatively TRBD1 (5 bases). Germline-derived CDR1 and CDR2 are LNHDA and SQIVND (reference sequence). Trimming shortened V by 7 bases and J by 4 bases, and 14 bases separated the two germline ends. The CDR3 spans 15 residues. The CDR3 region is CASTDWGKYNSPLHF. In DNA form, the CDR3 reads TGTGCCAGTACCGATTGGGGGAAATATAATTCACCCCTCCACTTT.

This chain connects TRBV7-9 to TRBJ1-1; D gene uncertain. This CDR3 comprises 12 residues. From germline, CDR1 is SEHNR and CDR2 FQNEAQ (reference sequence). V lost 5 bases and J 7 bases, leaving 11 bases between the germline ends. The DNA for the CDR3 is TGTGCCAGCAGCACTGGACTCGATGAAGCTTTCTTT. Its translation is CASSTGLDEAFF.

This clone was recorded once. The chain recombines TRBV5-4 with TRBJ2-6; D not certain. Between the trimmed V and J ends, which lost 1 base and 0 bases, there was a span of 5 bases. The CDR3 spans 15 residues. Germline V gene lookup returns CDR1 SGHNT and CDR2 YYREEE (reference sequence). The CDR3 is CASSLKSSGANVLTF. The CDR3 DNA sequence: TGTGCCAGCAGCTTGAAGAGCTCTGGGGCCAACGTCCTGACTTTC. The full variable domain, in which reference TRBV5-4 and TRBJ2-6 provide the parts outside the CDR3, is ETGVTQSPTHLIKTRGQQVTLRCSSQSGHNTVSWYQQALGQGPQFIFQYYREEENGRGNFPPRFSGLQFPNYSSELNVNALELDDSALYLCASSLKSSGANVLTFGAGSRLTVL.

CDR3 DNA: TGCAGCGTTGATCGGCAGGGCTATGGCTACACCTTC. This gives the protein CSVDRQGYGYTF. This chain joins TRBV29-1 and TRBJ1-2; D might be TRBD1 (5 bases). CDR1 and CDR2 (germline): SQVTM, ANQGSEA. Trimming stripped 3 bases from V and 4 bases from J, with 9 bases between. The CDR3 has 12 residues.

The chain recombines TRBV7-6 with TRBJ2-2; TRBD1 is a possible D gene (6 bases). This CDR3 comprises 17 residues. The germline CDR1 and CDR2 sequences are SGHVS and FNYEAQ. V lost 4 bases and J lost 5, with 20 bases in between. The CDR3: CASSSPGVPFGTGELFF. In DNA form, the CDR3 reads TGTGCCAGCAGCTCGCCAGGGGTCCCCTTCGGAACCGGGGAGCTGTTTTTT.

The chain employs TRBV7-9 and TRBJ1-3; 7 nucleotides match TRBD1. This CDR3 region has 14 residues. After removal of 6 bases from V and 4 bases from J, the junction contained 6 bases not matched to a gene. Germline CDR1 is SEHNR and CDR2 is FQNEAQ (reference sequence). CDR3 nucleotide sequence: TGTGCCAGCAGACAGCGGGACAGAGGAAACACCATATATTTT. As protein: CASRQRDRGNTIYF.

The table lists this clone with a count of one. The chain recombines TRBV11-2 with TRBJ2-5; tentatively, D is TRBD2 (5 bases). With 5 bases removed from V and 1 base from J, the gap between germline ends came to 17 bases. Germline CDR1 SGHAT, CDR2 FQNNGV. The CDR3 contains 16 residues. CDR3 DNA: TGTGCCAGCAGCCATTTTCCCGGGGTGACCCAAGAGACCCAGTACTTC. It translates to CASSHFPGVTQETQYF. The full variable domain, with the rest looked up from reference TRBV11-2 and TRBJ2-5, is EAGVAQSPRYKIIEKRQSVAFWCNPISGHATLYWYQQILGQGPKLLIQFQNNGVVDDSQLPKDRFSAERLKGVDSTLKIQPAKLEDSAVYLCASSHFPGVTQETQYFGPGTRLLVL.

The chain recombines TRBV13 with TRBJ2-5, with TRBD2 matching over 13 bases. V lost 4 bases, J lost 5 bases, and 10 bases stayed unmatched. This CDR3 has 17 residues. CDR1 is PRHDT, CDR2 FYEKMQ, per germline (reference sequence). The CDR3 DNA reads TGTGCCAGCAGCTCCACTAGCGGGGGGGCCAGGTTGGAGACCCAGTACTTC. Translating gives CASSSTSGGARLETQYF.

The genes are TRBV6-1 and TRBJ2-1; 12 positions match TRBD2. The germline gives CDR1 MNHNS, CDR2 SASEGT. Trimming cost V 5 bases and J 7 bases; bases outside gene matches: 6. This CDR3 spans 15 amino acids. The CDR3 is CASSRTSGEMNEQFF. The CDR3 DNA sequence: TGTGCCAGCAGTCGGACTAGCGGGGAGATGAATGAGCAGTTCTTC.